The next 21 T cell receptor beta chains were all read from a single sample in a study of shared clonotypes between healthy human individuals. The data were produced by immunoSEQ multiplex PCR, yet TCRdb's version contains in-frame clones alone and is incomplete. The repertoire holds roughly 1,800,000 clones, about 95% seen once, with more than 0.9% in the top ten. It was CD45RO-negative cells, positively selected for CCR7, that made up naive CD8 cells, with terminally differentiated effector memory CD45RA+ cells excluded. The sequenced sample consisted of naive CD8+ T cells sorted from blood. The receptors here all came from a man aged 18 to 30 in good health.

This chain joins TRBV4-1 and TRBJ2-7; D may match TRBD1 or TRBD2 (5 bases each). Germline CDR1 and CDR2: MGHRA and YSYEKL. The CDR3 totals 13 residues. Trimming took 4 bases from V and 6 from J, leaving 13 bases between them. CDR3 nucleotide sequence: TGCGCCAGCAGCCCGGCCACGGGGCCCGAGCAGTACTTC. It specifies CASSPATGPEQYF.

The genes are TRBV6-1 and TRBJ2-3; perhaps D is TRBD1 or TRBD2 (6 bases each). The germline gives CDR1 MNHNS, CDR2 SASEGT. The CDR3 covers 16 residues. Trimming pared 3 bases from V and 3 bases from J, leaving 16 bases between. CDR3 protein: CASSDTLGGETDTQYF. The CDR3 DNA sequence: TGTGCCAGCAGTGACACACTGGGGGGCGAGACAGATACGCAGTATTTT.

With respect to this clone: This may be a read error: a much more frequent sequence differs by one nucleotide. The sample has other DNA sequences that encode this CDR3 too. This chain links TRBV5-6 with TRBJ2-1; 8 bases fit TRBD2. J gave up 4 bases and V 2 bases, and 2 bases lay outside the gene matches. Germline V lookup: CDR1 SGHDT, CDR2 YYEEEE. The length of the CDR3 is 14 residues. CDR3 coding DNA: TGTGCCAGCAGCTTAAGCGGGAGTTACAATGAGCAGTTCTTC. Amino acid sequence: CASSLSGSYNEQFF.

The V gene is TRBV6-1, the J gene TRBJ2-7, with D hard to call. V lost 8 bases and J 2 bases, leaving 10 bases between the germline ends. The germline V gene encodes CDR1 MNHNS and CDR2 SASEGT. The CDR3 is 12 amino acids. CDR3 protein: CASGKITYEQYF. DNA for the CDR3: TGTGCCAGCGGCAAGATAACCTACGAGCAGTACTTC.

The chain combines TRBV28 with TRBJ1-1; D ambiguous. The CDR3 totals 15 residues. Germline assignment: CDR1 MDHEN and CDR2 SYDVKM. The ends were cut back, 2 bases at V and 0 bases at J, with 10 bases in the middle. The CDR3 sequence is CASSLSGVVNTEAFF. DNA of the CDR3: TGTGCCAGCAGTTTAAGTGGGGTGGTGAACACTGAAGCTTTCTTT.

The V and J genes are TRBV28 and TRBJ2-3, with TRBD2 as a possible D gene (5 bases). The germline V gene has CDR1 MDHEN and CDR2 SYDVKM. Trimming cost V 7 bases and J 1 base, with 15 bases left between them. The CDR3 sequence is 15 residues long. In DNA form, the CDR3 reads TGTGCCAGCACCAGTCTAGAGGGCGGCACAGATACGCAGTATTTT. Translated: CASTSLEGGTDTQYF.

The genes are TRBV27 and TRBJ1-6; TRBD1 matches 7 bases. V was clipped by 2 bases and J by 0 bases; unmatched bases: 16. The CDR3 loop spans 21 amino acids. Germline V gene data show CDR1 as MNHEY and CDR2 as SMNVEV (reference sequence). CDR3 DNA: TGTGCCAGCAGTTTAGAGCCCCCGAGGGACAGTATAGTCTCCTATAATTCACCCCTCCACTTT. Its translation: CASSLEPPRDSIVSYNSPLHF.

A word on this clone: A much bigger clone sits one base away, suggesting this may be a read error. Different DNA sequences within this sample yield the same CDR3. The J gene is TRBJ2-7, the V gene TRBV7-9; unclear D gene. Per the germline V gene, CDR1 is SEHNR and CDR2 is FQNEAQ (reference sequence). CDR3 length: 12 residues. Trimming left V 5 bases short and J 2 bases short, with 7 bases between. CDR3 sequence reads: CASSLGTYEQYF. The CDR3 DNA is TGTGCCAGCAGCCTAGGAACCTACGAGCAGTACTTC.

As regards this clone: One base away lies a much larger clone, so this may be a sequencing read error. Other DNA sequences in the same sample also yield this CDR3. The chain employs TRBV4-3 and TRBJ2-5; 7 nucleotides align to TRBD1. Germline trimming cut 4 bases from V and 3 bases from J; bases unmatched to any gene: 2. This CDR3 contains 13 residues. CDR1 and CDR2 (germline): LGHNA, YSLEER. The CDR3 nucleotides read TGCGCCAGCAGCCTAGACAGGGAAGAGACCCAGTACTTC. Amino acid sequence: CASSLDREETQYF.

In the case of this clone: Mismatch with germline at one junction end may stem from a read error. The chain uses TRBV7-7 and TRBJ2-3; D is possibly TRBD2 (6 bases). The CDR3 runs to 15 residues. CDR1 SSHAT and CDR2 FNYEAQ come from the germline V gene (reference sequence). DNA for the CDR3: TGTGCTAGCAGCTTAATATTCGGGAGTTTAAATACGCAGTATTTT. Translated, it gives CASSLIFGSLNTQYF.

J is TRBJ2-2 and V is TRBV19; no reliable D call. The CDR3 totals 14 residues. V was pared by 7 bases and J by 7 bases, with 16 bases between. Germline V gene sequence: CDR1 LNHDA, CDR2 SQIVND (reference sequence). The CDR3 DNA follows: TGTGCCAGTATCGCCCGCACCCTGGACGGGGAGCTGTTTTTT. Translating gives CASIARTLDGELFF.

The rearrangement uses TRBV5-6 and TRBJ2-7; D is uncertain. Germline loops: CDR1 SGHDT, CDR2 YYEEEE. V dropped 0 bases and J dropped 4 bases, with 20 bases sitting between them. The CDR3 extends over 17 amino acids. The CDR3 DNA is TGTGCCAGCAGCTTGGGTCCGGTCGGTTTAGGTTCGTACGAGCAGTACTTC. This codes for CASSLGPVGLGSYEQYF.

The V call is TRBV5-1, the J call TRBJ2-1; D gene ambiguous. CDR1 is SGHRS and CDR2 is YFSETQ in the germline V gene. This CDR3 region has 15 residues. The germline V and J ends were trimmed by 1 base and 2 bases, with 10 bases remaining between them. In DNA, the CDR3 is TGCGCCAGCAGCTTGTCGCGCGGTACCTACAATGAGCAGTTCTTC. Protein sequence: CASSLSRGTYNEQFF. The variable domain in full, with the rest retrieved from reference TRBV5-1 and TRBJ2-1, is KAGVTQTPRYLIKTRGQQVTLSCSPISGHRSVSWYQQTPGQGLQFLFEYFSETQRNKGNFPGRFSGRQFSNSRSEMNVSTLELGDSALYLCASSLSRGTYNEQFFGPGTRLTVL.

This clone was found once. CDR3 in amino acids: CASSSGPERGEQYF. CDR3 bases: TGTGCCAGCAGCTCCGGCCCGGAACGGGGAGAGCAGTACTTC. The V call is TRBV7-9, the J call TRBJ2-7; weak D call: TRBD2 (5 bases). The CDR3 totals 14 residues. Trimming took 4 bases from V and 7 from J, leaving 17 bases between them. The germline gives CDR1 SEHNR, CDR2 FQNEAQ (reference sequence). Full variable domain (missing parts from reference TRBV7-9 and TRBJ2-7): DTGVSQNPRHKITKRGQNVTFRCDPISEHNRLYWYRQTLGQGPEFLTYFQNEAQLEKSRLLSDRFSAERPKGSFSTLEIQRTEQGDSAMYLCASSSGPERGEQYFGPGTRLTVT.

The chain carries TRBV5-1 and TRBJ2-7; perhaps TRBD2 as D (5 bases). From germline, CDR1 is SGHRS and CDR2 YFSETQ. Trimming left V 4 bases short and J 2 bases short, with 10 bases between. The CDR3 extends over 13 amino acids. The DNA for the CDR3 is TGCGCCAGCAGCCCGTCGGAGGCCTACGAGCAGTACTTC. Protein product: CASSPSEAYEQYF.

This clone showed up just once. The chain combines TRBV29-1 with TRBJ1-2; 8 bases fit TRBD1. With V trimmed by 0 bases and J by 4 bases, 7 bases remained unmatched. The CDR3 sequence is 15 residues long. Germline assignment: CDR1 SQVTM and CDR2 ANQGSEA. The CDR3 sequence: CSVEDRTTGGYGYTF. The CDR3, as DNA: TGCAGCGTTGAAGATAGGACCACAGGGGGCTATGGCTACACCTTC.

The J gene is TRBJ2-7, the V gene TRBV9; TRBD2 might be the D (6 bases). In germline, CDR1 is SGDLS, CDR2 YYNGEE. There are 14 residues in the CDR3. V was trimmed by 4 bases and J by 2 bases, leaving 13 bases between them. For the CDR3, the DNA is TGTGCCAGCAGCCGTCCGGGGGAGGCCTACGAGCAGTACTTC. Its translation: CASSRPGEAYEQYF.

The chain combines TRBV7-2 with TRBJ2-3; 13 positions match TRBD2. The CDR3 is 14 residues long. Trimming cost V 5 bases and J 14 bases; bases outside gene matches: 10. CDR1 is SGHTA, CDR2 FQGNSA, per germline. DNA of the CDR3: TGTGCCAGCAGCGCACTAGCGGGGGGGCTGGCTTCGTATTTT. Translating it yields CASSALAGGLASYF.

About this clone: The same CDR3 can be traced to other DNA sequences in this sample. CDR3 sequence (DNA): TGTGCCAGTAGTATCGGTGGCTACGAGCAGTACTTC. This encodes CASSIGGYEQYF. The chain couples TRBV19 to TRBJ2-7; D is unclear. V lost 3 bases and J 3 bases, leaving 6 bases between the germline ends. There are 12 residues in the CDR3. The germline V gene encodes CDR1 LNHDA and CDR2 SQIVND (reference sequence).

This chain joins TRBV9 and TRBJ2-2; 7 positions match TRBD1. The CDR3 sequence is 16 residues long. Per germline, CDR1 SGDLS and CDR2 YYNGEE. V shed 3 bases, J shed 5 bases, and the junction held 10 bases outside the gene matches. CDR3 nucleotide sequence: TGTGCCAGCAGCGCCGTCAGGGGGACGCATACCGGGGAGCTGTTTTTT. Protein sequence: CASSAVRGTHTGELFF.

Regarding this clone: This same CDR3 is encoded by further DNA sequences in the sample. The gene calls are TRBV30 and TRBJ2-7, with D possibly called TRBD1 or TRBD2 (5 bases each). The CDR3 spans 13 residues. V lost 0 bases and J lost 2, with 8 bases in between. Looked up from germline, CDR1 is GTSNPN and CDR2 is SVGIG (reference sequence). The CDR3 sequence: CAWSVMGPYEQYF. The CDR3 nucleotides read TGTGCCTGGAGTGTTATGGGACCCTACGAGCAGTACTTC.